These 20 T cell receptor beta chains originate from one sample sequenced in a study of blood T cell repertoires in COVID-19. Repertoires were generated with immunoSEQ multiplex PCR, while TCRdb's copy carries only in-frame clones and drops some. This table has roughly 170,000 clones, 84% appearing once. Specimen: peripheral blood. The receptor source for this set is a man aged 40-50 years who had recovered from COVID-19.

This chain joins TRBV5-4 and TRBJ2-5; tentatively, D is TRBD1 (5 bases). The CDR3 spans 14 residues. Per the germline V gene, CDR1 is SGHNT and CDR2 is YYREEE (reference sequence). Trimming cost V 2 bases and J 2 bases, with 10 bases left between them. CDR3 in amino acids: CASSFTGSQETQYF. CDR3 coding DNA: TGTGCCAGCAGCTTTACAGGTTCTCAAGAGACCCAGTACTTC. Looking up the rest from reference TRBV5-4 and TRBJ2-5 gives the full variable domain: ETGVTQSPTHLIKTRGQQVTLRCSSQSGHNTVSWYQQALGQGPQFIFQYYREEENGRGNFPPRFSGLQFPNYSSELNVNALELDDSALYLCASSFTGSQETQYFGPGTRLLVL.

The chain joins TRBV6-2 or TRBV6-3 to TRBJ1-2, with D perhaps TRBD1 (5 bases). The germline CDR1 and CDR2 sequences are MNHEY and SVGEGT. Trimming removed 2 bases at V and 4 bases at J, with 17 bases between. The CDR3 loop spans 16 amino acids. This CDR3 is CASSYALLWQGYGYTF. Written as DNA, the CDR3 is TGTGCCAGCAGTTACGCCCTATTGTGGCAGGGCTATGGCTACACCTTC.

The DNA of the CDR3 is TGTGCCAGCAGCTTAGGCCCTATTGATAATTCACCCCTCCACTTT. Protein product: CASSLGPIDNSPLHF. The V and J genes are TRBV7-2 and TRBJ1-6; D is uncertain. V lost 1 base to trimming and J lost 5 bases, with 9 bases between them. CDR1 SGHTA and CDR2 FQGNSA come from the germline V gene. The CDR3 is 15 amino acids. The whole variable domain, remainder taken from reference TRBV7-2 and TRBJ1-6, is GAGVSQSPSNKVTEKGKDVELRCDPISGHTALYWYRQSLGQGLEFLIYFQGNSAPDKSGLPSDRFSAERTGGSVSTLTIQRTQQEDSAVYLCASSLGPIDNSPLHFGNGTRLTVT.

This clone showed up just once. The chain combines TRBV6-5 with TRBJ1-6; possibly TRBD1 for D (6 bases). This CDR3 has 16 residues. Trimming cost V 1 base and J 7 bases, with 14 bases left between them. Germline loops: CDR1 MNHEY, CDR2 SVGAGI. CDR3 DNA sequence: TGTGCCAGCAGTTACTTGGGGGGGCGCGGGAATTCACCCCTCCACTTT. This sequence encodes CASSYLGGRGNSPLHF.

About this clone itself: The same CDR3 arises from other DNA sequences in this sample as well. This chain links TRBV6-2 or TRBV6-3 with TRBJ1-1, with D perhaps matching TRBD1 (5 bases). The CDR3 contains 12 residues. Trimming removed 2 bases at V and 5 bases at J, with 6 bases between. Germline V CDR1 and CDR2: MNHEY, SVGEGT. CDR3 region: CASSYGGTEAFF. The CDR3 DNA sequence: TGTGCCAGCAGTTACGGGGGGACTGAAGCTTTCTTT.

The rearrangement joins TRBV4-3 to TRBJ2-6, with a possible D match to TRBD1 (6 bases). This CDR3 contains 15 residues. Trimming cost V 3 bases and J 4 bases, with 10 bases left between them. Germline-derived CDR1 and CDR2 are LGHNA and YSLEER. The CDR3 protein is CASSQGARGANVLTF. CDR3 coding DNA: TGCGCCAGCAGCCAGGGGGCGCGGGGGGCCAACGTCCTGACTTTC.

V usage is TRBV28 and J usage is TRBJ2-2; the match to TRBD2 covers 8 bases. Germline CDR1 is MDHEN and CDR2 is SYDVKM. The CDR3 runs 17 residues. Trimming took 4 bases from V and 6 from J; bases not matched to a gene: 13. The CDR3 sequence is CASSSTLPAGEAGELFF. The DNA of the CDR3 is TGTGCCAGCAGTTCTACCCTCCCAGCGGGAGAAGCCGGGGAGCTGTTTTTT.

The genes are TRBV3-1 (or the pseudogene TRBV3-2) and TRBJ2-4, with TRBD2 matching 7 bases. Looked up from germline, CDR1 is LGHDT and CDR2 is YNNKEL (reference sequence). The trim removed 5 bases at V and 5 bases at J, leaving 0 bases unmatched. The CDR3 totals 12 residues. The CDR3 spells CASSAGENIQYF. Written as DNA, the CDR3 is TGTGCCAGCAGCGCGGGGGAAAACATTCAGTACTTC.

The chain uses TRBV30 and TRBJ2-7; 11 nucleotides agree with TRBD2. This CDR3 is built from 15 residues. Looked up from germline, CDR1 is GTSNPN and CDR2 is SVGIG (reference sequence). V lost 1 base, J lost 6 bases, and 8 bases stayed unmatched. CDR3 sequence reads: CAWSEAIAGGLEQYF. The CDR3 region has the DNA TGTGCCTGGAGTGAAGCTATAGCGGGGGGGCTCGAGCAGTACTTC.

This clone was recorded a few times. V gene TRBV7-2 combines with J gene TRBJ2-1; D gene unclear. V gave up 3 bases and J gave up 6 bases, with 9 bases separating them. This CDR3 region has 13 residues. The germline CDR1 and CDR2 sequences are SGHTA and FQGNSA. CDR3 coding DNA: TGTGCCAGCAGCTTTAGTTTTTCCAATGAGCAGTTCTTC. Amino acids: CASSFSFSNEQFF.

The V call is TRBV7-9, the J call TRBJ1-1; D is unclear. The CDR3 is made up of 13 amino acids. Between the trimmed V and J ends, which lost 8 bases and 0 bases, there was a span of 10 bases. Germline assignment: CDR1 SEHNR and CDR2 FQNEAQ (reference sequence). The CDR3 bases are TGTGCCAGCGCTCAAGACATGAACACTGAAGCTTTCTTT. This translates into CASAQDMNTEAFF. The full variable domain, its missing parts supplied by reference TRBV7-9 and TRBJ1-1, is DTGVSQNPRHKITKRGQNVTFRCDPISEHNRLYWYRQTLGQGPEFLTYFQNEAQLEKSRLLSDRFSAERPKGSFSTLEIQRTEQGDSAMYLCASAQDMNTEAFFGQGTRLTVV.

The gene calls are TRBV11-2 and TRBJ1-1, with D maybe TRBD1 (6 bases). Per germline, CDR1 SGHAT and CDR2 FQNNGV. This CDR3 contains 14 residues. The V end was cut by 3 bases, the J end by 10 bases, with 18 bases between. CDR3 coding DNA: TGTGCCAGCAGCTTTTCGGAGGGGGGGCTGATAGCTTTCTTT. Protein sequence: CASSFSEGGLIAFF.

The genes are TRBV9 and TRBJ2-1; TRBD1 might be the D (5 bases). Germline CDR1 SGDLS, CDR2 YYNGEE. There are 15 residues in the CDR3. V dropped 3 bases and J dropped 7 bases, with 17 bases sitting between them. CDR3 region: CASSGKGEAWNEQFF. The CDR3 region has the DNA TGTGCCAGCAGCGGTAAAGGGGAAGCCTGGAATGAGCAGTTCTTC.

V gene TRBV6-4 combines with J gene TRBJ2-1, with D tentatively TRBD2 (7 bases). Trimming stripped 2 bases from V and 13 bases from J, with 18 bases between. Germline-derived CDR1 and CDR2 are MRHNA and SNTAGT. The CDR3 is 14 residues long. CDR3 bases: TGTGCCAGCAGTGACGGGGGGGCCTCAAACCCCCAGTTCTTC. Translation gives CASSDGGASNPQFF.

This clone was seen more than once but under ten times. The J gene is TRBJ1-2, the V gene TRBV2, with TRBD1 identical over 10 bases. The CDR3 covers 15 residues. Trimming removed 8 bases from V and 6 bases from J; junction bases left unmatched: 12. Germline CDR1 and CDR2: SNHLY and FYNNEI. In DNA form, the CDR3 reads TGTGCCAGCTCAATCCGGGACAGGGGCGAGGATGGCTACACCTTC. Amino acids: CASSIRDRGEDGYTF.

This sequence joins TRBV14 and TRBJ2-3; no reliable D call. CDR3 length: 13 residues. Looked up from germline, CDR1 is SGHDN and CDR2 is FVKESK. V lost 0 bases and J lost 4, with 5 bases in between. CDR3 protein: CASSQELADTQYF. The CDR3 nucleotides read TGTGCCAGCAGCCAAGAGTTAGCAGATACGCAGTATTTT.

The V gene is TRBV6-2 or TRBV6-3, the J gene TRBJ2-7, with 12 bases lining up with TRBD2. The germline gives CDR1 MNHEY, CDR2 SVGEGT. There are 17 residues in the CDR3. The trim removed 6 bases at V and 4 bases at J, leaving 13 bases unmatched. The CDR3 bases are TGTGCCAGCAGCTTCCCCCGGACTAGCGGGAAAGGGTACGAGCAGTACTTC. It codes for CASSFPRTSGKGYEQYF.

The chain's CDR3 is CASSLYPTYEQYF. CDR3 sequence (DNA): TGTGCCAGCAGTTTGTACCCTACCTACGAGCAGTACTTC. J is TRBJ2-7 and V is TRBV27, with no clear D. CDR3 length equals 13 residues. Trimming took off 3 bases at V and 2 bases at J, with 8 bases between the two ends. Germline values: CDR1 MNHEY, CDR2 SMNVEV (reference sequence).

The chain links TRBV6-5 to TRBJ2-7; weak D call: TRBD2 (6 bases). There are 16 residues in the CDR3. Germline CDR1 reads MNHEY; CDR2 reads SVGAGI. Trimming removed 0 bases from V and 2 bases from J, with 14 bases in between. Written as DNA, the CDR3 is TGTGCCAGCAGTTACTCGGGGGGAGGTAGCCCCTACGAGCAGTACTTC. Encoded protein: CASSYSGGGSPYEQYF.

The V call is TRBV19, the J call TRBJ1-2, with unresolved D. V was trimmed by 5 bases and J by 1 base, leaving 11 bases between them. Germline values: CDR1 LNHDA, CDR2 SQIVND (reference sequence). This CDR3 contains 14 residues. DNA of the CDR3: TGTGCCAGTAGTGCAGTCCAGGTTAACTATGGCTACACCTTC. Encoded protein: CASSAVQVNYGYTF.